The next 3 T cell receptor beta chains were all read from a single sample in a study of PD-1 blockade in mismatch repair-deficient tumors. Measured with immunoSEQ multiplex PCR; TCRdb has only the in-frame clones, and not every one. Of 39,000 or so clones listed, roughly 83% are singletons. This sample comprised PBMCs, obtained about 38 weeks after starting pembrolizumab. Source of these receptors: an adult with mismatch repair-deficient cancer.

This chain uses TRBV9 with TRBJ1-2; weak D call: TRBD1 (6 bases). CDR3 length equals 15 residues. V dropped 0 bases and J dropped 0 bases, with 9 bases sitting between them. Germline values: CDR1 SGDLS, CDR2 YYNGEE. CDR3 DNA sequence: TGTGCCAGCAGCGTAGGGGGACAATCTAACTATGGCTACACCTTC. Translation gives CASSVGGQSNYGYTF.

The CDR3 nucleotides read TGTGCCAGCAGTTACTCGGCGGGAGGGGCAGATACGCAGTATTTT. Translating it yields CASSYSAGGADTQYF. The chain carries TRBV6-5 and TRBJ2-3; TRBD2 agrees at 9 bases. This CDR3 contains 15 residues. Trimming cost V 0 bases and J 4 bases; bases outside gene matches: 2. CDR1 MNHEY and CDR2 SVGAGI come from the germline V gene.

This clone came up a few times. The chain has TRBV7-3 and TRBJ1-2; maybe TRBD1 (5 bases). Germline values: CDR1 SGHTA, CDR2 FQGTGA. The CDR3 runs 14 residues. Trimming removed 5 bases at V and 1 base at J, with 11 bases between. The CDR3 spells CASSPGQSNYGYTF. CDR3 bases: TGTGCCAGCAGCCCCGGACAAAGTAACTATGGCTACACCTTC.